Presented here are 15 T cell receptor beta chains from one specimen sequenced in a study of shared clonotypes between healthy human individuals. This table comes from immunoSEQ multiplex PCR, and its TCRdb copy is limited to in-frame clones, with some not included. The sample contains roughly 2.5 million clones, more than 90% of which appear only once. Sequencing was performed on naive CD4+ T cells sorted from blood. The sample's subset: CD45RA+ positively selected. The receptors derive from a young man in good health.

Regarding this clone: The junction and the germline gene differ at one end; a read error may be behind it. CDR3 DNA sequence: TGTGCCAGCAGGGCGACTAGCGGGAACCCCGGGGAGCTGTTTTTT. Its protein product is CASRATSGNPGELFF. The rearrangement joins TRBV6-1 to TRBJ2-2, with 11 positions matching TRBD2. This CDR3 has 15 residues. Per the germline V gene, CDR1 is MNHNS and CDR2 is SASEGT.

The CDR3 DNA reads TGCGCCAGCAGCTTCTCGACAGGGCCCGCGGTTGGCTACACCTTC. It translates to CASSFSTGPAVGYTF. The rearrangement uses TRBV5-1 and TRBJ1-2; 7 nucleotides agree with TRBD1. V was pared by 2 bases and J by 7 bases, with 11 bases of the junction left unmatched. The germline V gene has CDR1 SGHRS and CDR2 YFSETQ. The CDR3 totals 15 residues.

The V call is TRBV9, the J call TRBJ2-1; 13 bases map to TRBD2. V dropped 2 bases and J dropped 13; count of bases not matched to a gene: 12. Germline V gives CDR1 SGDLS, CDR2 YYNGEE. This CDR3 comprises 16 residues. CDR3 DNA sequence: TGTGCCAGCAGCGTCCGACCTGGACTAGCGGGAGCGTCCCAGTTCTTC. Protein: CASSVRPGLAGASQFF.

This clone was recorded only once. CDR3 bases: TGTGCCAGTAGTCTTACAGGGGGCGCAGTACGGTCACCCCTCCACTTT. Residues: CASSLTGGAVRSPLHF. This chain uses TRBV19 with TRBJ1-6; 9 bases are shared with TRBD1. The CDR3 spans 16 residues. Germline lookup yields CDR1 LNHDA and CDR2 SQIVND (reference sequence). Losses at the gene ends were 5 bases for V and 10 bases for J; bases not matched to a gene: 12.

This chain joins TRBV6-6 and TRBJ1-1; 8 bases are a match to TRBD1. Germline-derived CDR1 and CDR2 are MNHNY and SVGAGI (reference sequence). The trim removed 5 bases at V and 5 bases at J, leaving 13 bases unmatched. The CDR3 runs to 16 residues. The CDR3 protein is CASSNLRGLEVTEAFF. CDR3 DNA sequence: TGTGCCAGCAGTAACCTCAGGGGGCTAGAGGTGACTGAAGCTTTCTTT.

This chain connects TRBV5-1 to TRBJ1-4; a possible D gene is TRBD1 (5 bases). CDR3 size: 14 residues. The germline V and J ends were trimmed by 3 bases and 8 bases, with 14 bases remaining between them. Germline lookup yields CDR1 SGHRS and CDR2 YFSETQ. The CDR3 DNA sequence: TGCGCCAGCAGCTCGGACACGCCCAAGGAAAAACTGTTTTTT. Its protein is CASSSDTPKEKLFF.

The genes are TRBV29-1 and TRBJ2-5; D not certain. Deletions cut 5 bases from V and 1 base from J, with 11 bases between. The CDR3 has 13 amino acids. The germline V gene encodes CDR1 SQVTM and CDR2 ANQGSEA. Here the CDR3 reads CSVLKGPQETQYF. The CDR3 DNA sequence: TGCAGCGTTCTAAAGGGTCCCCAAGAGACCCAGTACTTC.

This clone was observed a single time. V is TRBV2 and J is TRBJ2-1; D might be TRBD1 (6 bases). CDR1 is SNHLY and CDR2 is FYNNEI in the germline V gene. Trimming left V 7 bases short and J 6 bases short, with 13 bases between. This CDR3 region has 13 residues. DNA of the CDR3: TGTGCCAGCACTCAACAGGGTCGCAATGAGCAGTTCTTC. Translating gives CASTQQGRNEQFF.

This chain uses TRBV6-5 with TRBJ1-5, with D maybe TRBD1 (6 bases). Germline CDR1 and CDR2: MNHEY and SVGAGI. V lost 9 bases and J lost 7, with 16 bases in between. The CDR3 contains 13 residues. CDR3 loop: CARADGTRQPQHF. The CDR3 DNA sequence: TGTGCCAGAGCGGACGGGACAAGACAGCCCCAGCATTTT.

The CDR3 protein is CASSLVTGERDTIYF. CDR3 in DNA: TGTGCCAGCAGCTTGGTGACAGGGGAGCGGGACACCATATATTTT. This chain joins TRBV7-8 and TRBJ1-3; the match to TRBD1 covers 8 bases. Germline trimming cut 3 bases from V and 8 bases from J; bases unmatched to any gene: 9. CDR1 and CDR2 (germline): SGHVS, FQNEAQ. CDR3 size: 15 residues.

The CDR3 loop reads CASSESRVPYEQYF. The CDR3 nucleotides are TGCGCCAGCAGTGAGTCAAGGGTCCCCTACGAGCAGTACTTC. The V call is TRBV10-2, the J call TRBJ2-7; no clear D gene. CDR3 size: 14 residues. Germline V lookup: CDR1 WSHSY, CDR2 SAAADI. Deletions cut 0 bases from V and 2 bases from J, with 8 bases between.

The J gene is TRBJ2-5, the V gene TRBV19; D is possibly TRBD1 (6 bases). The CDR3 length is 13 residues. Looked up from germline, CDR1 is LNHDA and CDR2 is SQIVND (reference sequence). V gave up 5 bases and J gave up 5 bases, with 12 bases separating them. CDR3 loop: CASSPNREETQYF. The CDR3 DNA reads TGTGCCAGTAGTCCAAACAGGGAGGAGACCCAGTACTTC. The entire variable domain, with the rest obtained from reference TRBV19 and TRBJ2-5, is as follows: DGGITQSPKYLFRKEGQNVTLSCEQNLNHDAMYWYRQDPGQGLRLIYYSQIVNDFQKGDIAEGYSVSREKKESFPLTVTSAQKNPTAFYLCASSPNREETQYFGPGTRLLVL.

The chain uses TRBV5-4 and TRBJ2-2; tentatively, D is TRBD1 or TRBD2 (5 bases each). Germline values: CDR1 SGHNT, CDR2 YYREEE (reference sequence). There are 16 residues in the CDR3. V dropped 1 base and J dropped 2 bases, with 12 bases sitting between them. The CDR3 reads CASSLSGTVNTGELFF. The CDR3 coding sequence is TGTGCCAGCAGCTTGTCCGGGACGGTTAACACCGGGGAGCTGTTTTTT.

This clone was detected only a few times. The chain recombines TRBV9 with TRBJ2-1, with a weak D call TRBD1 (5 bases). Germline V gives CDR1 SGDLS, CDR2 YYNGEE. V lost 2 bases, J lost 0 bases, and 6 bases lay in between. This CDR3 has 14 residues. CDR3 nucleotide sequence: TGTGCCAGCAGCGTGGACAACTCCTACAATGAGCAGTTCTTC. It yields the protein CASSVDNSYNEQFF.

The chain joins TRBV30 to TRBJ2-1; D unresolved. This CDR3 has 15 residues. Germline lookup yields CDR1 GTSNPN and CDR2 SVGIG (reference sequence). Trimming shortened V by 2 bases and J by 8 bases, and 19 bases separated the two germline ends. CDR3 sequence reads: CAWSTSRAHGDEQFF. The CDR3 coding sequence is TGTGCCTGGAGTACTTCTAGGGCCCATGGGGATGAGCAGTTCTTC. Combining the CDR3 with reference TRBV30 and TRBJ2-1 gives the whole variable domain SQTIHQWPATLVQPVGSPLSLECTVEGTSNPNLYWYRQAAGRGLQLLFYSVGIGQISSEVPQNLSASRPQDRQFILSSKKLLLSDSGFYLCAWSTSRAHGDEQFFGPGTRLTVL.